The 17 T cell receptor beta chains presented below share a single source sample, sequenced in a study of monozygotic twins with cystic fibrosis. The method was immunoSEQ multiplex PCR; TCRdb's version includes in-frame clones alone and lacks a portion of them. The table lists some 32,000 clones, about 92% of them singletons, with under 1% in the top ten. The sample was blood. These receptors originate from a girl aged 2-10 years with cystic fibrosis.

The chain uses TRBV29-1 and TRBJ1-2, with D possibly being TRBD1 (6 bases). This CDR3 region has 14 residues. Between the trimmed V and J ends, which lost 5 bases and 5 bases, there was a span of 18 bases. Germline V lookup: CDR1 SQVTM, CDR2 ANQGSEA. The CDR3: CSVFPDRWGYGYTF. CDR3 DNA: TGCAGCGTTTTCCCCGACAGGTGGGGTTATGGCTACACCTTC.

V and J are TRBV18 and TRBJ2-1; 11 bases are a match to TRBD2. V trimming: 3 bases; J trimming: 5 bases; junction bases outside the gene matches: 6. This CDR3 contains 16 residues. Germline loops: CDR1 KGHSH, CDR2 LQKENI. CDR3 in amino acids: CASSPLLAGADNEQFF. The CDR3 DNA is TGTGCCAGCTCACCCCTACTAGCGGGGGCCGACAATGAGCAGTTCTTC.

The chain recombines TRBV12-5 with TRBJ1-2, with 9 bases identical to TRBD1. Germline assignment: CDR1 LGHNT and CDR2 FRNRAP. The CDR3 runs to 15 residues. After removal of 1 base from V and 5 bases from J, the junction contained 5 bases not matched to a gene. CDR3 amino acids: CASGLALGTGYGYTF. CDR3 bases: TGTGCTAGTGGTTTGGCCCTCGGGACAGGGTATGGCTACACCTTC.

The rearrangement joins TRBV10-1 to TRBJ2-2; no firm D call. Trimming took 6 bases from V and 3 from J, leaving 11 bases between them. Germline assignment: CDR1 WNHNN and CDR2 SYGVQD (reference sequence). This CDR3 has 14 amino acids. CDR3 nucleotide sequence: TGCGCCAGCAGCCCCACCCGGGACACCGGGGAGCTGTTTTTT. Translation: CASSPTRDTGELFF.

This clone is a singleton in its sample. The chain joins TRBV2 to TRBJ2-3, with TRBD2 as a possible D gene (6 bases). The CDR3 spans 14 residues. Germline V gene lookup returns CDR1 SNHLY and CDR2 FYNNEI. V dropped 7 bases and J dropped 1 base, with 12 bases sitting between them. The CDR3 spells CASTQRRGTDTQYF. CDR3 DNA: TGTGCCAGCACCCAGAGGAGGGGCACAGATACGCAGTATTTT.

The chain has TRBV6-5 and TRBJ2-2; D is perhaps TRBD1 (6 bases). Germline assignment: CDR1 MNHEY and CDR2 SVGAGI. V lost 2 bases, J lost 3 bases, and 10 bases lay in between. The CDR3 is made up of 15 amino acids. In nucleotides, the CDR3 is TGTGCCAGCAGTTACGGACAGTTAGACACCGGGGAGCTGTTTTTT. It encodes CASSYGQLDTGELFF.

The gene calls are TRBV4-1 and TRBJ2-1; D not resolved. The CDR3 spans 14 residues. The germline V and J ends were trimmed by 0 bases and 5 bases, with 8 bases remaining between them. Germline CDR1 reads MGHRA; CDR2 reads YSYEKL. CDR3 in amino acids: CASSQEPNHNEQFF. Written as DNA, the CDR3 is TGCGCCAGCAGCCAAGAGCCTAACCACAATGAGCAGTTCTTC.

This chain uses TRBV6-6 with TRBJ2-7; D remains ambiguous. Trimming left V 4 bases short and J 2 bases short, with 6 bases between. Germline V gene lookup returns CDR1 MNHNY and CDR2 SVGAGI (reference sequence). CDR3 length: 12 amino acids. CDR3 sequence (DNA): TGTGCCAGCAGTTTCGGTACCTACGAGCAGTACTTC. Encoded protein: CASSFGTYEQYF.

This rearrangement joins TRBV7-2 to TRBJ2-7; tentatively, D is TRBD1 or TRBD2 (5 bases each). The CDR3 loop spans 15 amino acids. Germline V CDR1 and CDR2: SGHTA, FQGNSA. The V end was cut by 5 bases, the J end by 3 bases, with 17 bases between. The CDR3 reads CASSPRDRHFYEQYF. The CDR3 nucleotides are TGTGCCAGCAGCCCCCGGGACCGACACTTCTACGAGCAGTACTTC.

This clone was observed a single time. The rearrangement joins TRBV7-8 to TRBJ1-2; 7 bases match TRBD1. The CDR3 totals 14 residues. V gave up 3 bases and J gave up 4 bases; unmatched junction bases: 5. Germline loops: CDR1 SGHVS, CDR2 FQNEAQ. The CDR3 sequence is CASSFSGGGYGYTF. Written as DNA, the CDR3 is TGTGCCAGCAGCTTCTCAGGGGGAGGCTATGGCTACACCTTC. Full variable domain (missing parts from reference TRBV7-8 and TRBJ1-2): GAGVSQSPRYKVAKRGQDVALRCDPISGHVSLFWYQQALGQGPEFLTYFQNEAQLDKSGLPSDRFFAERPEGSVSTLKIQRTQQEDSAVYLCASSFSGGGYGYTFGSGTRLTVV.

The chain combines TRBV10-3 with TRBJ1-3, with TRBD1 matching over 7 bases. This CDR3 is built from 13 residues. Per the germline V gene, CDR1 is ENHRY and CDR2 is SYGVKD. V lost 9 bases, J lost 2 bases, and 4 bases stayed unmatched. CDR3: CAIYRGAGNTIYF. CDR3 DNA sequence: TGTGCCATTTACAGGGGAGCTGGAAACACCATATATTTT.

This chain uses TRBV5-4 with TRBJ2-5; 7 nucleotides agree with TRBD2. CDR1 is SGHNT, CDR2 YYREEE, per germline (reference sequence). The CDR3 length is 15 residues. With 0 bases clipped from V and 1 base from J, the junction kept 3 bases outside the gene matches. CDR3 sequence: CASSLASGGQETQYF. For the CDR3, the DNA is TGTGCCAGCAGCTTGGCCTCGGGGGGCCAAGAGACCCAGTACTTC.

V and J are TRBV15 and TRBJ1-2, with 7 bases that match TRBD1. CDR3 length: 14 amino acids. V gave up 1 base and J gave up 8 bases; unmatched junction bases: 7. From germline, CDR1 is LNHNV and CDR2 YYDKDF (reference sequence). The CDR3 is CATSRGTGVRGYTF. DNA of the CDR3: TGTGCCACCAGCAGAGGCACAGGGGTGCGGGGCTACACCTTC. The full variable domain, completed using reference TRBV15 and TRBJ1-2, is DAMVIQNPRYQVTQFGKPVTLSCSQTLNHNVMYWYQQKSSQAPKLLFHYYDKDFNNEADTPDNFQSRRPNTSFCFLDIRSPGLGDTAMYLCATSRGTGVRGYTFGSGTRLTVV.

The chain couples TRBV19 to TRBJ2-6; no definite D call. Germline-derived CDR1 and CDR2 are LNHDA and SQIVND (reference sequence). The CDR3 spans 14 residues. V was trimmed by 7 bases and J by 0 bases, leaving 7 bases between them. The CDR3 region is CASTRSSGANVLTF. The CDR3 DNA reads as TGTGCCAGTACCAGAAGCTCTGGGGCCAACGTCCTGACTTTC.

The CDR3 region has the DNA TGTGCCAGCAGTTCCCGACCCTTCTTGGACACTGAAGCTTTCTTT. Translating it yields CASSSRPFLDTEAFF. The chain links TRBV27 to TRBJ1-1; no definite D call. Germline V gene lookup returns CDR1 MNHEY and CDR2 SMNVEV (reference sequence). There are 15 residues in the CDR3. The germline V and J ends were trimmed by 4 bases and 3 bases, with 15 bases remaining between them.

This chain joins TRBV21-1 and TRBJ1-1. TRBV21-1 is recorded as a pseudogene. This CDR3 region has 19 residues. In DNA form, the CDR3 reads TGTGCCAGCAGCAAAGATAGCGGGGCCTCTCCGGCCATGAACACTGAAGCTTTCTTT. Translating gives CASSKDSGASPAMNTEAFF.

J is TRBJ1-6 and V is TRBV6-1; D is uncertain. The V gene lost 6 bases and the J gene lost 9 bases, with 12 bases spanning the gap. This CDR3 has 13 residues. CDR1 and CDR2 from the germline V gene are MNHNS and SASEGT. The CDR3 coding sequence is TGTGCCAGCAGCACCGCGAGAGGTTCACCCCTCCACTTT. This translates into CASSTARGSPLHF.